These T cell receptor beta chains were read from a single sample in a study of CD8 T cells in Susac syndrome. TCRdb ran MiXCR on the immunoSEQ multiplex PCR reads and lists one entry per CDR3 protein. The sample has 330,000 or so distinct CDR3 sequences, approximately 85% seen once. Sequencing used CD8+ T cells from PBMCs. The receptors were gathered from a human donor with multiple sclerosis. CDR3s include the opening cysteine and the closing phenylalanine or tryptophan. The D gene is left open where the match is weak. The size entry is marked missing in some rows and otherwise reads once, few, many or a size class.

TRBJ1-2,NA,NA,TRBV19,TGTGCCAGTAGTATAACACAGAACTATGGCTACACCTTC,CASSITQNYGYTF
TRBJ1-2,NA,NA,TRBV5-6,TGTGCCAGCAGCCCCGGACGGGGCGGCTACACCTTC,CASSPGRGGYTF
TRBJ1-4,TRBD1,NA,TRBV20-1,TGCAGTGCTAGAGATTATGGGACAGGAAATGAAAAACTGTTTTTT,CSARDYGTGNEKLFF
TRBJ2-7,TRBD2,NA,TRBV11-2,TGTGCCAGCAGCCCCGGGACTAGCGCCCAATACTACGAGCAGTACTTC,CASSPGTSAQYYEQYF
TRBJ2-2,NA,NA,TRBV7-9,TGTGCCCAGACTTCTCTGAACACCGGGGAGCTGTTTTTT,CAQTSLNTGELFF
TRBJ2-7,NA,NA,TRBV25-1,TGTGCCAGCGTCTACGAGCAGTACTTC,CASVYEQYF
TRBJ2-1,NA,NA,TRBV10-2,TGCGCCAGCAGTGAGCCGCGGGGACGGGAGCAGTTCTTC,CASSEPRGREQFF
TRBJ2-1,TRBD2,NA,TRBV10-3,TGTGCCATCAGTGAGTTAAAGGCGGGACTAGCGGACAATGAGCAGTTCTTC,CAISELKAGLADNEQFF
TRBJ2-1,NA,NA,TRBV7-9,TGTGCCAGCAGCTTAGAGTTGGATGAGCAGTTCTTC,CASSLELDEQFF
TRBJ2-3,NA,NA,TRBV4-1,TGCGCCAGCGGAAGCGGAACTAACCTACTTGGTCCTTCCACAGATACGCAGTATTTT,CASGSGTNLLGPSTDTQYF
TRBJ1-1,NA,NA,TRBV11-2,TGTGCCAGCAGCTTACCGGCTGAAGCTTTCTTT,CASSLPAEAFF
TRBJ2-1,TRBD1,few,TRBV29-1,TGCAGCGTTGAAGGCCGGGACAGCGCCAATGAGCAGTTCTTC,CSVEGRDSANEQFF
TRBJ1-3,NA,NA,TRBV5-6,TGTGCCAGCAGCCCGACAGGCATTGGAACTGGAAACACCATATATTTT,CASSPTGIGTGNTIYF